The 13 T cell receptor beta chains given below trace back to one sample, sequenced in a study of monozygotic twins with inflammatory bowel disease. From its re-call of the 5' RACE reads, TCRdb lists each CDR3 protein once, without DNA. The sample table includes 330,000 or so distinct CDR3 sequences. The specimen was blood. These receptors were taken from a human donor with ulcerative colitis or Crohn's disease, or a healthy co-twin of an affected twin (not recorded which).

The J gene is TRBJ2-3, the V gene TRBV20-1; TCRdb outputs TRBD2, but without DNA this stays unchecked. Germline-derived CDR1 and CDR2 are DFQATT and SNEGSKA (reference sequence). The CDR3 extends over 15 amino acids. CDR3 amino acids: CSARLLAGPGDTQYF.

The chain recombines TRBV29-1 with TRBJ2-1; the D call from TCRdb, TRBD2, cannot be confirmed without DNA. Germline V gene lookup returns CDR1 SQVTM and CDR2 ANQGSEA. The CDR3 contains 15 residues. This CDR3 is CSVEPSGAFYNEQFF.

The chain uses TRBV6-1 and TRBJ2-1; checking the TCRdb D call of TRBD2 is not possible without DNA. The germline V gene has CDR1 MNHNS and CDR2 SASEGT. The CDR3 has 15 amino acids. The CDR3 sequence is CASRDGEGPYNEQFF.

The rearrangement joins TRBV19 to TRBJ2-7. The CDR3 runs to 14 residues. Germline V gene sequence: CDR1 LNHDA, CDR2 SQIVND (reference sequence). The CDR3 loop is CASSIGQDSYEQYF.

The chain uses TRBV4-1 and TRBJ2-3. The CDR3 consists of 12 residues. Germline CDR1 MGHRA, CDR2 YSYEKL. CDR3 loop: CASSQGIDAQYF.

The gene calls are TRBV5-1 and TRBJ1-2; as DNA is missing, the TRBD1 call by TCRdb cannot be tested. Germline CDR1 SGHRS, CDR2 YFSETQ. The CDR3 spans 15 residues. CDR3: CASSTEGGTAYGYTF. The complete variable domain, with remaining parts taken from reference TRBV5-1 and TRBJ1-2, reads KAGVTQTPRYLIKTRGQQVTLSCSPISGHRSVSWYQQTPGQGLQFLFEYFSETQRNKGNFPGRFSGRQFSNSRSEMNVSTLELGDSALYLCASSTEGGTAYGYTFGSGTRLTVV.

The rearrangement joins TRBV12-3 or TRBV12-4 to TRBJ2-3; the TCRdb D gene call, TRBD1, has no DNA to confirm it. This CDR3 region has 16 residues. CDR3 residues: CASSLGTGGRTDTQYF.

The chain employs TRBV6-1 and TRBJ2-3; the D call from TCRdb, TRBD2, cannot be confirmed without DNA. Germline values: CDR1 MNHNS, CDR2 SASEGT. This CDR3 region has 18 residues. Here the CDR3 reads CASSEEFLPGGLTDTQYF.

The gene calls are TRBV6-4 and TRBJ2-1; TCRdb reports TRBD2, a call that lacks DNA to check it against. The CDR3 extends over 16 amino acids. CDR1 and CDR2 from the germline V gene are MRHNA and SNTAGT. Here the CDR3 reads CASSDGAGHDYNEQFF.

V is TRBV5-1 and J is TRBJ2-7; TCRdb's D call of TRBD2 is untestable without DNA. Per germline, CDR1 SGHRS and CDR2 YFSETQ. The CDR3 extends over 16 amino acids. The CDR3 protein is CASSLEEETTSYEQYF.

J is TRBJ2-3 and V is TRBV7-9; TCRdb indicates TRBD2, and absent DNA this call remains unverified. Per germline, CDR1 SEHNR and CDR2 FQNEAQ (reference sequence). The CDR3 is 17 residues long. CDR3 region: CASSLPLAGGNTDTQYF.

This chain links TRBV6-2 or TRBV6-3 with TRBJ2-1; the D call from TCRdb, TRBD1, cannot be confirmed without DNA. The CDR3 loop spans 14 amino acids. Germline V gives CDR1 MNHEY, CDR2 SVGEGT. The CDR3 spells CASKKGQGYNEQFF.

The V gene is TRBV20-1, the J gene TRBJ1-6. Germline CDR1 DFQATT, CDR2 SNEGSKA (reference sequence). This CDR3 has 15 residues. CDR3 amino acids: CSAPLWSSYNSPLHF.